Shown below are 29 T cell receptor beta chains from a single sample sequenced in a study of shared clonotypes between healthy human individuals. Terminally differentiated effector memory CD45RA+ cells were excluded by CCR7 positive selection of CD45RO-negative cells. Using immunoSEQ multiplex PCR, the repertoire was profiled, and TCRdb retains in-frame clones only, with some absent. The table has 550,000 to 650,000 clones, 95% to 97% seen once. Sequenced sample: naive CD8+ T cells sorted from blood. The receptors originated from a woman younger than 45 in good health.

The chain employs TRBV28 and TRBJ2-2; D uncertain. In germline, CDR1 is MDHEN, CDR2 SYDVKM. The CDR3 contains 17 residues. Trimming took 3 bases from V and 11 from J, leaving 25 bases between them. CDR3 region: CASSFFRPWDDSVELFF. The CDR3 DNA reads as TGTGCCAGCAGTTTTTTCCGACCTTGGGATGATTCGGTAGAGCTGTTTTTT.

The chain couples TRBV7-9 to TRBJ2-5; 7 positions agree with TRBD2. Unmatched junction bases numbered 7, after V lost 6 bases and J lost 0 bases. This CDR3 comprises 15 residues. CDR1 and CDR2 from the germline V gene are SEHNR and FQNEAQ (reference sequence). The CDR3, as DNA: TGTGCCAGCAGACGACTAGCTGGGTACCAAGAGACCCAGTACTTC. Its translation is CASRRLAGYQETQYF.

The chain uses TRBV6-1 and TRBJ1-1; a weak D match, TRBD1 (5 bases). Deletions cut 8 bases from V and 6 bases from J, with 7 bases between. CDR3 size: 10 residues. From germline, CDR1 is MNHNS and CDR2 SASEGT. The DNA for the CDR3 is TGTGCCAGCGGGGCCCCTGAAGCTTTCTTT. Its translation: CASGAPEAFF.

The CDR3, as DNA: TGTGCCAGCAGTCCCATCTCCGGGACTAGCGGGACCTACGAGCAGTACTTC. Its translation: CASSPISGTSGTYEQYF. The chain couples TRBV27 to TRBJ2-7; the match to TRBD2 covers 13 bases. The CDR3 runs to 17 residues. Germline CDR1 and CDR2: MNHEY and SMNVEV (reference sequence). V gave up 5 bases and J gave up 2 bases; unmatched junction bases: 9.

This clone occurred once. CDR3 coding DNA: TGTGCCACCAGCAGGCCACCCCCCTGGGACACAGATACGCAGTATTTT. It specifies CATSRPPPWDTDTQYF. V usage is TRBV15 and J usage is TRBJ2-3; D unresolved. CDR1 is LNHNV and CDR2 is YYDKDF in the germline V gene (reference sequence). The CDR3 covers 16 residues. V shed 3 bases and J shed 2 bases, with 15 bases lying between them.

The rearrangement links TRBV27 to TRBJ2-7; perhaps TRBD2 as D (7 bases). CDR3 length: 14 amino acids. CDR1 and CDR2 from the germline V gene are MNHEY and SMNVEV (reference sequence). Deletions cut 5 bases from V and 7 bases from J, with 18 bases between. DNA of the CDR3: TGTGCCAGCAGTACGCTTGGGGGGGGCAAGGAGCAGTACTTC. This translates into CASSTLGGGKEQYF.

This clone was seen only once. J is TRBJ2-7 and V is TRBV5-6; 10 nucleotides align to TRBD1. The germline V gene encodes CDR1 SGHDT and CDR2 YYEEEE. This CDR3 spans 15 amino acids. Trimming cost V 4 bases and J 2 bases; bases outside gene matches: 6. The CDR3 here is CASSPGTGEAYEQYF. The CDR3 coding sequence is TGTGCCAGCAGCCCGGGGACAGGGGAAGCCTACGAGCAGTACTTC.

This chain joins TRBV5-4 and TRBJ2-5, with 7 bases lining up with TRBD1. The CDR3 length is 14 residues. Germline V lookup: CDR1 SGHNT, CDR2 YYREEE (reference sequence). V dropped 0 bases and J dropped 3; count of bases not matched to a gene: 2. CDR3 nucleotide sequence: TGTGCCAGCAGCTTGGCCGACAGGGAAGAGACCCAGTACTTC. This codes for CASSLADREETQYF.

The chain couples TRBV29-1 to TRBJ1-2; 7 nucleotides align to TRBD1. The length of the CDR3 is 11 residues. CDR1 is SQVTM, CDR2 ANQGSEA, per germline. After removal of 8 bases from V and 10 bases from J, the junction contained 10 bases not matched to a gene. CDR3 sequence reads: CSSWEGAAYTF. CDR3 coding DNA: TGCAGCTCCTGGGAGGGGGCGGCCTACACCTTC.

For the CDR3, the DNA is TGTGCCAGCAGTTTAGCCGGGATTGAAGCTTTCTTT. It translates to CASSLAGIEAFF. The gene calls are TRBV28 and TRBJ1-1; D is unresolved. Germline V CDR1 and CDR2: MDHEN, SYDVKM. The CDR3 extends over 12 amino acids. V was trimmed by 2 bases and J by 7 bases, leaving 8 bases between them. Looking up the rest from reference TRBV28 and TRBJ1-1 gives the full variable domain: DVKVTQSSRYLVKRTGEKVFLECVQDMDHENMFWYRQDPGLGLRLIYFSYDVKMKEKGDIPEGYSVSREKKERFSLILESASTNQTSMYLCASSLAGIEAFFGQGTRLTVV.

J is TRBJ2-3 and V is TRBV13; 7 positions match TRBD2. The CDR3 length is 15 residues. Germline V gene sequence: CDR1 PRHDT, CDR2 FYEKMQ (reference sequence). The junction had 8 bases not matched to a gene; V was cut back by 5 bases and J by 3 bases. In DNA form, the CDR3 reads TGTGCCAGCAGCCTTACGGGGGGTTTGACAGATACGCAGTATTTT. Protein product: CASSLTGGLTDTQYF.

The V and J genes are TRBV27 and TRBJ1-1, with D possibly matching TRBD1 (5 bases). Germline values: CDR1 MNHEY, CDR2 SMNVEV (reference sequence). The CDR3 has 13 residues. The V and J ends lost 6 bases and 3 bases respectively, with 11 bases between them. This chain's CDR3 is CASRPREDTEAFF. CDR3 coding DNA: TGTGCCAGCAGGCCCAGGGAGGACACTGAAGCTTTCTTT.

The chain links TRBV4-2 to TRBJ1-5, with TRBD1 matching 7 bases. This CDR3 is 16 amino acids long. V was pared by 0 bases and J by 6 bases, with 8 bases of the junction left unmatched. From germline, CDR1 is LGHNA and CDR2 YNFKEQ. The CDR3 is CASSQERQGNSQPQHF. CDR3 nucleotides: TGTGCCAGCAGCCAAGAAAGACAGGGTAACAGTCAGCCCCAGCATTTT.

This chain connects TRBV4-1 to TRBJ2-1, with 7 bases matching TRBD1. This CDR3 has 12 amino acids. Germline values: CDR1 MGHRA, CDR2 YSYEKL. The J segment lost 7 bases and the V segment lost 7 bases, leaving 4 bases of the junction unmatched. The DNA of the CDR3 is TGCGCCAGCAAGGGGGCGCGTAATGAGCAGTTCTTC. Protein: CASKGARNEQFF.

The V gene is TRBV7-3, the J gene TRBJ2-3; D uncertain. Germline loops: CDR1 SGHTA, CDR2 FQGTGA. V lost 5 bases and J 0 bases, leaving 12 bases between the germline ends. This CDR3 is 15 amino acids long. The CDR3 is CASSPGALSTDTQYF. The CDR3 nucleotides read TGTGCCAGCAGCCCCGGCGCCCTTAGCACAGATACGCAGTATTTT.

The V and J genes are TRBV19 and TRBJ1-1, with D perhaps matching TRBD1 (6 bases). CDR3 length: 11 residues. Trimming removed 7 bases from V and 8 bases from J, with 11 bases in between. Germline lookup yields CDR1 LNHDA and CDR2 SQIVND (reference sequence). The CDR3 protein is CASNWGPEAFF. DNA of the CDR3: TGTGCCAGTAATTGGGGGCCCGAAGCTTTCTTT.

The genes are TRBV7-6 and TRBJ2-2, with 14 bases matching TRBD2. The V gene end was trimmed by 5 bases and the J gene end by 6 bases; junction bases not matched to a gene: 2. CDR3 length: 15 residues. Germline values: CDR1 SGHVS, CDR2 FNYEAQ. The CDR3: CASSAGLAGAGELFF. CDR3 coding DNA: TGTGCCAGCAGCGCGGGACTAGCGGGAGCCGGGGAGCTGTTTTTT.

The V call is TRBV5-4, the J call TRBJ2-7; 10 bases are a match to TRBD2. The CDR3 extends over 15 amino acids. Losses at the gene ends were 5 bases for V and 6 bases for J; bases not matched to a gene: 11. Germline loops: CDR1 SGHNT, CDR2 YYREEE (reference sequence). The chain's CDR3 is CASRGIPGLASEQYF. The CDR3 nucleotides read TGTGCCAGCAGGGGGATACCGGGACTAGCGTCCGAGCAGTACTTC. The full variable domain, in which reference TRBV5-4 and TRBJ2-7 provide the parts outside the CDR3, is ETGVTQSPTHLIKTRGQQVTLRCSSQSGHNTVSWYQQALGQGPQFIFQYYREEENGRGNFPPRFSGLQFPNYSSELNVNALELDDSALYLCASRGIPGLASEQYFGPGTRLTVT.

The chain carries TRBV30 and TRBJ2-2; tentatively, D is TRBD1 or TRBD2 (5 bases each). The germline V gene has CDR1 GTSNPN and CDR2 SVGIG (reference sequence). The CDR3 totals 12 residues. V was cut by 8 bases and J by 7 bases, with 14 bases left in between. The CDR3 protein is CAGAGWGGELFF. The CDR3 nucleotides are TGTGCCGGGGCGGGTTGGGGCGGGGAGCTGTTTTTT. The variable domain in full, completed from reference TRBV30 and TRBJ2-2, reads SQTIHQWPATLVQPVGSPLSLECTVEGTSNPNLYWYRQAAGRGLQLLFYSVGIGQISSEVPQNLSASRPQDRQFILSSKKLLLSDSGFYLCAGAGWGGELFFGEGSRLTVL.

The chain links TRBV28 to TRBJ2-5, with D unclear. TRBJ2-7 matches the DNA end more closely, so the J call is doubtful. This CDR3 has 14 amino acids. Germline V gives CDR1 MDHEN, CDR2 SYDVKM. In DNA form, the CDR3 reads TGTGCCAGCAGTTTAGTTCCCGACTCCTACGAGCAGTACTTC. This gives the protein CASSLVPDSYEQYF.

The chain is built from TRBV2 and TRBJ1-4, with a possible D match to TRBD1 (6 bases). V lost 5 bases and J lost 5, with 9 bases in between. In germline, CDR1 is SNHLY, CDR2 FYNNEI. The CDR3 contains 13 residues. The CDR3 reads CASSPGQNEKLFF. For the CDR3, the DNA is TGTGCCAGCAGTCCGGGACAAAATGAAAAACTGTTTTTT. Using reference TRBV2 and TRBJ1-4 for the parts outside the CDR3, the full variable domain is EPEVTQTPSHQVTQMGQEVILRCVPISNHLYFYWYRQILGQKVEFLVSFYNNEISEKSEIFDDQFSVERPDGSNFTLKIRSTKLEDSAMYFCASSPGQNEKLFFGSGTQLSVL.

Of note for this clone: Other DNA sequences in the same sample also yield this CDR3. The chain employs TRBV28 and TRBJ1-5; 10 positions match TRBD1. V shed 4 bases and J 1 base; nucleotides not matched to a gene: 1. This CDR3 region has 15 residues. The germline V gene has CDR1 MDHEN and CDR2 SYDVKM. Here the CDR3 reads CASSWTGGSNQPQHF. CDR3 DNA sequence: TGTGCCAGCAGTTGGACAGGGGGAAGCAATCAGCCCCAGCATTTT.

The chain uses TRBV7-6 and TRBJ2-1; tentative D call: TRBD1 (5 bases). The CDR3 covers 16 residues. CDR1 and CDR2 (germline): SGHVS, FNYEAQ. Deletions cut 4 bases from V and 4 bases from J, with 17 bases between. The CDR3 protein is CASSSSLGAGYNEQFF. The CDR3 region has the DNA TGTGCCAGCAGCTCATCGTTAGGGGCCGGGTACAATGAGCAGTTCTTC.

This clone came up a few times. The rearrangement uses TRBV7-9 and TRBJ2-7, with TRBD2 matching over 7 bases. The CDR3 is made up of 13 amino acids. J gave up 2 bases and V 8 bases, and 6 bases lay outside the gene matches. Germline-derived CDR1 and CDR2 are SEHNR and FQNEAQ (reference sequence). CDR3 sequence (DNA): TGTGCCAGCTTGGCGGGAGAACCCTACGAGCAGTACTTC. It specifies CASLAGEPYEQYF.

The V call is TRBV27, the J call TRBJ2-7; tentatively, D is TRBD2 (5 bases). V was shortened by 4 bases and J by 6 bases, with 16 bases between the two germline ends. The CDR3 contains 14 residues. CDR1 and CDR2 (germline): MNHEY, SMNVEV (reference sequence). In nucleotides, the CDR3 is TGTGCCAGCAGTTCCTGGGCGGCAGGAGGCGAGCAGTACTTC. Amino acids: CASSSWAAGGEQYF.

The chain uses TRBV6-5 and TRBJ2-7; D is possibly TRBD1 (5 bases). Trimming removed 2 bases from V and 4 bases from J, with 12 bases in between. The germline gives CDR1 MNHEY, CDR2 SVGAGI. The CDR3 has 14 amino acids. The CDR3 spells CASSYASGWYEQYF. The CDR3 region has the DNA TGTGCCAGCAGTTACGCGTCAGGGTGGTACGAGCAGTACTTC.

The CDR3 protein is CASSQDLLSYQPQHF. Here the CDR3 DNA reads TGCGCCAGCAGCCAAGATTTATTAAGTTATCAGCCCCAGCATTTT. The J gene is TRBJ1-5, the V gene TRBV4-1; D is unresolved. Germline V gene data show CDR1 as MGHRA and CDR2 as YSYEKL. The CDR3 runs 15 residues. Trimming stripped 0 bases from V and 5 bases from J, with 11 bases between.

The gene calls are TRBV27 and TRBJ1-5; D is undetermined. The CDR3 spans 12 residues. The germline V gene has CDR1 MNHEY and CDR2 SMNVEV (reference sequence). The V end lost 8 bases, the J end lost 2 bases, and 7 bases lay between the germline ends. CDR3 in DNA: TGTGCCAGCTGGACCGGCAATCAGCCCCAGCATTTT. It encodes CASWTGNQPQHF.

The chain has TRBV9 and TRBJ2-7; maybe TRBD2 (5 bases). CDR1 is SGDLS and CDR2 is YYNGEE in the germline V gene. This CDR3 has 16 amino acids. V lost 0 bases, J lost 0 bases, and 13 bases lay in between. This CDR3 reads CASSVDALASSYEQYF. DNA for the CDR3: TGTGCCAGCAGCGTAGATGCGCTAGCCAGCTCCTACGAGCAGTACTTC.